The rows below give T cell receptor beta chains drawn from one sample of a study of shared clonotypes between healthy human individuals. Clones were sequenced by immunoSEQ multiplex PCR, and TCRdb holds only the in-frame ones, with some missing. The sample lists roughly 700,000 clones, roughly 70% occurring once. Sequenced sample: memory CD4+ T cells sorted from blood. The receptor set was obtained from a woman in her twenties or thirties in good health. CDR3s include the opening cysteine and the closing phenylalanine or tryptophan. Each record gives: D gene, clone size, V gene, J gene, CDR3 protein, CDR3 DNA. D genes are given only for firm matches. Clone size is stated in some rows and not others, as once, few, many or a class when expanded.

.,many,TRBV7-2,TRBJ2-4,CASSSTAGNIQYF,TGTGCCAGCAGCTCAACTGCTGGAAACATTCAGTACTTC
.,.,TRBV6-5,TRBJ2-7,CASSYGLPYEQYF,TGTGCCAGCAGTTATGGTTTACCCTACGAGCAGTACTTC
TRBD1,few,TRBV30,TRBJ1-4,CAWSRDSVNEKLFF,TGTGCCTGGAGTCGGGACAGCGTAAATGAAAAACTGTTTTTT
.,.,TRBV30,TRBJ1-5,CAWSVQDNQPQHF,TGTGCCTGGAGTGTTCAGGACAATCAGCCCCAGCATTTT
TRBD2,many,TRBV7-9,TRBJ2-7,CASSYGLDPGEQYF,TGTGCCAGCAGCTACGGACTAGACCCAGGGGAGCAGTACTTC
.,.,TRBV19,TRBJ1-5,CASSFVLGRAKQPQHF,TGTGCCAGTAGTTTCGTTTTGGGCAGGGCCAAACAGCCCCAGCATTTT
.,.,TRBV2,TRBJ1-1,CASSVGQNTEAFF,TGTGCCAGCAGCGTCGGACAGAACACTGAAGCTTTCTTT
TRBD1,.,TRBV11-2,TRBJ2-5,CASSRSGTGVQAPTQYF,TGTGCCAGCAGCCGGTCCGGGACAGGGGTTCAGGCACCGACCCAGTACTTC
.,.,TRBV7-2,TRBJ1-3,CASSPWTAGNTIYF,TGTGCCAGCAGCCCTTGGACTGCGGGAAACACCATATATTTT
TRBD1,.,TRBV5-5,TRBJ2-2,CASSPRQGDTGELFF,TGTGCCAGCAGTCCTAGACAGGGCGACACCGGGGAGCTGTTTTTT
TRBD1,.,TRBV19,TRBJ1-5,CASNAGVGTGAQPQHF,TGTGCCAGTAACGCGGGGGTAGGGACAGGGGCCCAGCCCCAGCATTTT
.,.,TRBV5-1,TRBJ1-4,CASSYGTTNEKLFF,TGCGCCAGCAGCTACGGGACAACTAATGAAAAACTGTTTTTT
.,.,TRBV4-1,TRBJ2-1,CASSQEGGYNEQFF,TGCGCCAGCAGCCAAGAAGGAGGCTACAATGAGCAGTTCTTC
TRBD1,.,TRBV6-5,TRBJ2-1,CASHEKATGYNEQFF,TGTGCCAGCCACGAAAAGGCGACAGGGTACAATGAGCAGTTCTTC
.,.,TRBV28,TRBJ2-5,CASSYPPQETQYF,TGTGCCAGCAGCTACCCCCCTCAAGAGACCCAGTACTTC
TRBD2,.,TRBV9,TRBJ2-1,CASSVDPAGYDNEQFF,TGTGCCAGCAGCGTAGATCCAGCGGGATATGACAATGAGCAGTTCTTC
TRBD1,.,TRBV4-2,TRBJ1-3,CASSQGDRDTNTIYF,TGTGCCAGCAGCCAAGGGGACAGGGATACAAACACCATATATTTT
.,few,TRBV9,TRBJ1-4,CASSAGGSTNEKLFF,TGTGCCAGCAGCGCGGGAGGTTCGACTAATGAAAAACTGTTTTTT
.,.,TRBV27,TRBJ1-2,CASSATSSPYGYTF,TGTGCCAGCAGTGCGACCAGTTCTCCCTATGGCTACACCTTC
.,.,TRBV5-1,TRBJ2-2,CASSSGTSTGELFF,TGCGCCAGCAGTTCTGGGACCAGCACCGGGGAGCTGTTTTTT
TRBD2,.,TRBV5-1,TRBJ2-7,CASSFRGSSYEQYF,TGCGCCAGCAGCTTCCGCGGGAGCTCCTACGAGCAGTACTTC
TRBD1,.,TRBV5-1,TRBJ2-1,CASSSGTGGIEQFF,TGCGCCAGCAGCTCCGGGACAGGGGGCATTGAGCAGTTCTTC
.,.,TRBV19,TRBJ1-5,CASSKRQRRDQPQHF,TGTGCCAGTAGTAAGCGGCAGAGGAGGGATCAGCCCCAGCATTTT
.,once,TRBV5-6,TRBJ2-7,CASSTTTGLLFEQYF,TGTGCCAGCAGCACGACCACCGGGCTGCTTTTTGAGCAGTACTTC
TRBD1,.,TRBV7-8,TRBJ1-2,CASSPDRVYGYTF,TGTGCCAGCAGCCCAGACAGGGTCTATGGCTACACCTTC
TRBD1,.,TRBV19,TRBJ2-6,CASSLRQGVSGANVLTF,TGTGCCAGTAGTCTCCGACAGGGGGTATCTGGGGCCAACGTCCTGACTTTC
.,.,TRBV25-1,TRBJ1-1,CASSDRGGEAFF,TGTGCCAGCAGTGATCGGGGTGGGGAAGCTTTCTTT
.,.,TRBV2,TRBJ2-7,CASRRLSYEQYF,TGTGCCAGCAGGAGACTGAGCTACGAGCAGTACTTC
.,few,TRBV11-2,TRBJ2-1,CASSLIDGFGEQFF,TGTGCCAGCAGCTTAATCGACGGGTTCGGTGAGCAGTTCTTC
.,.,TRBV5-1,TRBJ2-3,CASSPAWGGGTDTQYF,TGCGCCAGCAGCCCTGCTTGGGGCGGGGGCACAGATACGCAGTATTTT
.,once,TRBV5-1,TRBJ1-2,CASSLEMTATSNYGYTF,TGCGCCAGCAGCTTGGAGATGACAGCTACTTCTAACTATGGCTACACCTTC
.,.,TRBV25-1,TRBJ1-1,CASSERGLNTEAFF,TGTGCCAGCAGTGAAAGGGGCTTGAACACTGAAGCTTTCTTT
.,.,TRBV4-2,TRBJ1-4,CASSPLPSNEKLFF,TGTGCCAGCAGCCCCCTGCCGAGTAATGAAAAACTGTTTTTT
.,.,TRBV6-4,TRBJ2-3,CATSTRGGVPTDTQYF,TGTGCCACCTCTACTCGAGGGGGGGTTCCCACAGATACGCAGTATTTT
.,once,TRBV7-9,TRBJ1-2,CASSLIGRGYTF,TGTGCCAGCAGCTTAATCGGGCGCGGCTACACCTTC
.,.,TRBV5-1,TRBJ2-2,CASSLNAEITGELFF,TGCGCCAGCAGCTTGAACGCGGAAATCACCGGGGAGCTGTTTTTT
TRBD2,.,TRBV11-2,TRBJ2-1,CASSAGLAGTNEQFF,TGTGCCAGCAGCGCCGGACTAGCGGGTACAAATGAGCAGTTCTTC
TRBD2,.,TRBV5-1,TRBJ2-5,CASSFSGFQETQYF,TGCGCCAGCAGCTTTAGCGGGTTTCAAGAGACCCAGTACTTC
.,.,TRBV28,TRBJ2-5,CASRGGGAGAYQETQYF,TGTGCCAGCAGGGGGGGAGGAGCGGGCGCCTACCAAGAGACCCAGTACTTC
TRBD1,few,TRBV27,TRBJ2-7,CASRRDSKYEQYF,TGTGCCAGCAGAAGGGACAGTAAATACGAGCAGTACTTC
.,.,TRBV5-1,TRBJ2-3,CASSLGFAGETKGHTQYF,TGCGCCAGCAGCTTGGGCTTTGCAGGAGAAACGAAGGGCCATACGCAGTATTTT